This T cell receptor beta chain was recovered during a study of T cells in women clearing cervical HPV infection. Study-level information: Blood came at first lesion visit for cases, post-clearance for controls. Cases' blood sampling followed lesion detection by median approximately 150 days (90 to 200).

To note about this clone: No antigen is known for it. The sequenced fragment ends 3 residues before the CDR3 boundary, so the rest is inferred from the germline J gene.

The CDR3 is 14 amino acids. The germline V gene encodes CDR1 SGHVS and CDR2 FQNEAQ. Overall study results and limits: Cases carried less TRBV6-7 than controls: roughly 0.12% versus 0.17%.

The protocol was immunoSEQ multiplex PCR, while the TCRdb copy is restricted to in-frame clones and leaves out a portion. The table lists roughly 48,000 clones. HPV was found by MY09/MY11 PCR and dot-blot genotyping. This sequence joins TRBV7-8 and TRBJ1-6; 8 bases fit TRBD1. The TCR originated in a woman aged 18-70 years with a cervical HPV16 infection that either progressed to CIN3+ or cleared (not recorded which). Sequencing was carried out using blood buffy coat. The covered CDR3 bases are TGTGCCAGCAGTACGACAGGGGAGGAGAGGGCC. Translated: CASSTTGEERA. The whole CDR3 protein reads CASSTTGEERALHF.